These 21 T cell receptor beta chains originate from one sample sequenced in a study of cytomegalovirus exposure and HLA in healthy donors. PCR employed 60 Vbeta and 13 Jbeta primers. Sequencing used immunoSEQ multiplex PCR; TCRdb keeps in-frame clones, though not all of them. Of 100,000 to 150,000 clones in the sample, over 60% were seen once. Sequenced input: PBMCs. These TCRs come from a human donor in good health.

The chain carries TRBV18 and TRBJ2-1; TRBD2 aligns across 7 bases. CDR3 size: 15 residues. The J segment lost 6 bases and the V segment lost 5 bases, leaving 10 bases of the junction unmatched. Germline-derived CDR1 and CDR2 are KGHSH and LQKENI. The CDR3: CASSAGTITFNEQFF. The CDR3, as DNA: TGTGCCAGCTCAGCCGGGACTATTACATTCAATGAGCAGTTCTTC.

The gene calls are TRBV7-3 and TRBJ2-3, with 7 bases matching TRBD2. The CDR3 is 17 amino acids. With V trimmed by 2 bases and J by 3 bases, 11 bases remained unmatched. Germline values: CDR1 SGHTA, CDR2 FQGTGA. The CDR3 DNA reads TGTGCCAGCAGCTTAGCGACTAGTAGGGGAGGGACAGATACGCAGTATTTT. It codes for CASSLATSRGGTDTQYF.

The sample holds a few counts of this clone. V and J are TRBV27 and TRBJ1-6; TRBD1 matches 7 bases. Per germline, CDR1 MNHEY and CDR2 SMNVEV (reference sequence). The CDR3 covers 16 residues. With V trimmed by 5 bases and J by 0 bases, 4 bases remained unmatched. The CDR3 loop is CASSRAGGSYNSPLHF. Here the CDR3 DNA reads TGTGCCAGCAGTCGGGCAGGGGGCTCCTATAATTCACCCCTCCACTTT.

This clone was seen a few times. The chain couples TRBV5-1 to TRBJ2-4, with D tentatively TRBD1 (5 bases). Germline V lookup: CDR1 SGHRS, CDR2 YFSETQ. There are 16 residues in the CDR3. The V end lost 4 bases, the J end lost 0 bases, and 14 bases lay between the germline ends. CDR3 sequence (DNA): TGCGCCAGCAGCAAAGGACACGGCGGAGCCAAAAACATTCAGTACTTC. The encoded protein is CASSKGHGGAKNIQYF.

V gene TRBV19 combines with J gene TRBJ2-7; D may be TRBD2 (7 bases). Germline V gene sequence: CDR1 LNHDA, CDR2 SQIVND (reference sequence). Trimming cost V 6 bases and J 0 bases, with 15 bases left between them. The CDR3 spans 15 residues. CDR3 region: CASRSPGEGSYEQYF. CDR3 DNA: TGTGCCAGTAGATCTCCAGGGGAGGGCTCCTACGAGCAGTACTTC.

This clone occurred a few times. The chain has TRBV4-3 and TRBJ1-4, with unresolved D. V lost 3 bases and J lost 7, with 12 bases in between. Per the germline V gene, CDR1 is LGHNA and CDR2 is YSLEER. The CDR3 spans 14 residues. CDR3 bases: TGCGCCAGCAGCCATCCCGGGAGGTCTGAAAAACTGTTTTTT. It codes for CASSHPGRSEKLFF.

This clone was counted only a few times. The chain employs TRBV16 and TRBJ1-2; a weak D match, TRBD1 (6 bases). The CDR3 contains 13 residues. V was trimmed by 4 bases and J by 4 bases, leaving 10 bases between them. CDR1 is KGHSY, CDR2 FQNENV, per germline. CDR3 DNA sequence: TGTGCCAGCAGCCCGGACAGCTTCTATGGCTACACCTTC. Its translation is CASSPDSFYGYTF.

This chain joins TRBV6-6 and TRBJ1-3; perhaps TRBD1 as D (6 bases). Germline V gene sequence: CDR1 MNHNY, CDR2 SVGAGI (reference sequence). CDR3 length: 15 residues. The germline V and J ends were trimmed by 6 bases and 2 bases, with 14 bases remaining between them. CDR3 sequence: CASRNSGTTGNTIYF. The CDR3 coding sequence is TGTGCCAGCAGAAACTCCGGGACAACTGGAAACACCATATATTTT.

The chain joins TRBV29-1 to TRBJ2-7; 10 nucleotides match TRBD1. The ends lost 4 bases at V and 2 bases at J; junction bases unmatched: 5. CDR3 length equals 14 residues. CDR1 and CDR2 (germline): SQVTM, ANQGSEA. CDR3 sequence: CSVVGTGEPYEQYF. In DNA form, the CDR3 reads TGCAGCGTTGTTGGGACAGGGGAGCCCTACGAGCAGTACTTC.

This chain uses TRBV27 with TRBJ1-2; 8 nucleotides align to TRBD1. Germline V gives CDR1 MNHEY, CDR2 SMNVEV (reference sequence). V trimming: 2 bases; J trimming: 0 bases; junction bases outside the gene matches: 5. The CDR3 is 16 amino acids. CDR3 in DNA: TGTGCCAGCAGTTTAGGACAGGGACCTTCTAACTATGGCTACACCTTC. This encodes CASSLGQGPSNYGYTF.

This clone has more than one count but fewer than ten. The rearrangement links TRBV27 to TRBJ2-5, with 7 bases fitting TRBD2. The CDR3 has 14 amino acids. Germline-derived CDR1 and CDR2 are MNHEY and SMNVEV (reference sequence). Trimming cost V 8 bases and J 7 bases; bases outside gene matches: 13. CDR3 bases: TGTGCCAGCGGCCCCGGGACGGGGGGTGGGACCCAGTACTTC. Translation: CASGPGTGGGTQYF.

The chain recombines TRBV19 with TRBJ2-7; TRBD1 aligns across 9 bases. This CDR3 has 16 residues. The germline gives CDR1 LNHDA, CDR2 SQIVND (reference sequence). Trimming at V came to 5 bases and at J to 0 bases, leaving 8 bases not matched to a gene. The CDR3 spells CASSPRGGQGSYEQYF. The CDR3 nucleotides are TGTGCCAGTAGTCCCCGAGGGGGACAGGGCTCCTACGAGCAGTACTTC.

This clone has just one count. The chain is built from TRBV18 and TRBJ1-1; 7 bases match TRBD1. The trim removed 5 bases at V and 7 bases at J, leaving 10 bases unmatched. The CDR3 loop spans 14 amino acids. Germline V gene sequence: CDR1 KGHSH, CDR2 LQKENI. CDR3 protein: CASSATDRLIEAFF. CDR3 bases: TGTGCCAGCTCAGCCACGGACAGGCTGATTGAAGCTTTCTTT.

V and J are TRBV20-1 and TRBJ2-1; 7 nucleotides line up with TRBD2. The CDR3 is 11 amino acids. CDR1 and CDR2 (germline): DFQATT, SNEGSKA (reference sequence). J gave up 12 bases and V 3 bases, and 5 bases lay outside the gene matches. In DNA, the CDR3 is TGCAGTGCTAGCGGGGGGAAATTGCAGTTCTTC. Translation: CSASGGKLQFF.

The J gene is TRBJ2-5, the V gene TRBV29-1; 9 positions agree with TRBD2. Per the germline V gene, CDR1 is SQVTM and CDR2 is ANQGSEA. Trimming cost V 3 bases and J 5 bases; bases outside gene matches: 4. There are 13 residues in the CDR3. The CDR3 loop is CSVEGGGVETQYF. In nucleotides, the CDR3 is TGCAGCGTTGAGGGCGGGGGGGTTGAGACCCAGTACTTC.

This chain uses TRBV28 with TRBJ2-1; 7 bases align to TRBD2. The CDR3 is made up of 13 amino acids. The V gene end was trimmed by 7 bases and the J gene end by 5 bases; junction bases not matched to a gene: 5. Germline lookup yields CDR1 MDHEN and CDR2 SYDVKM. The CDR3 coding sequence is TGTGCCAGCACCGGGGGAGGGAACAATGAGCAGTTCTTC. It yields the protein CASTGGGNNEQFF.

The V call is TRBV4-1, the J call TRBJ2-2, with D maybe TRBD1 (5 bases). The CDR3 spans 15 residues. Germline values: CDR1 MGHRA, CDR2 YSYEKL. The V end lost 4 bases, the J end lost 6 bases, and 15 bases lay between the germline ends. The CDR3 is CASSRTQGISGELFF. The CDR3 DNA follows: TGCGCCAGCAGCCGTACCCAGGGAATCTCCGGGGAGCTGTTTTTT.

The chain is built from TRBV18 and TRBJ2-3; D remains ambiguous. The CDR3 contains 13 residues. V was trimmed by 6 bases and J by 6 bases, leaving 13 bases between them. CDR1 and CDR2 (germline): KGHSH, LQKENI. In nucleotides, the CDR3 is TGTGCCAGCTCCTCATATTTGGGCGATACGCAGTATTTT. It is translated as CASSSYLGDTQYF.

The J gene is TRBJ2-3, the V gene TRBV5-1; D is unresolved. Germline CDR1 SGHRS, CDR2 YFSETQ. The ends were cut back, 0 bases at V and 8 bases at J, with 10 bases in the middle. The CDR3 length is 13 residues. Here the CDR3 DNA reads TGCGCCAGCAGCTTGGAGCTTCGAGGTACGCAGTATTTT. It encodes CASSLELRGTQYF.

This clone was detected only a few times. V is TRBV7-2 and J is TRBJ1-6; D unresolved. The V gene's germline CDR1 is SGHTA and CDR2 FQGNSA. The CDR3 has 15 amino acids. Trimming shortened V by 6 bases and J by 3 bases, and 12 bases separated the two germline ends. Written as DNA, the CDR3 is TGTGCCAGCAGACTCGACGGGAGCTATAATTCACCCCTCCACTTT. Protein: CASRLDGSYNSPLHF.

The chain couples TRBV7-9 to TRBJ2-1; 8 bases line up with TRBD1. The germline CDR1 and CDR2 sequences are SEHNR and FQNEAQ (reference sequence). This CDR3 spans 16 amino acids. The V and J ends lost 4 bases and 1 base, in that order; junction bases with no gene match: 6. CDR3 residues: CASSSGTGSSYNEQFF. The CDR3 DNA is TGTGCCAGCAGCTCCGGGACAGGTTCTTCCTACAATGAGCAGTTCTTC.